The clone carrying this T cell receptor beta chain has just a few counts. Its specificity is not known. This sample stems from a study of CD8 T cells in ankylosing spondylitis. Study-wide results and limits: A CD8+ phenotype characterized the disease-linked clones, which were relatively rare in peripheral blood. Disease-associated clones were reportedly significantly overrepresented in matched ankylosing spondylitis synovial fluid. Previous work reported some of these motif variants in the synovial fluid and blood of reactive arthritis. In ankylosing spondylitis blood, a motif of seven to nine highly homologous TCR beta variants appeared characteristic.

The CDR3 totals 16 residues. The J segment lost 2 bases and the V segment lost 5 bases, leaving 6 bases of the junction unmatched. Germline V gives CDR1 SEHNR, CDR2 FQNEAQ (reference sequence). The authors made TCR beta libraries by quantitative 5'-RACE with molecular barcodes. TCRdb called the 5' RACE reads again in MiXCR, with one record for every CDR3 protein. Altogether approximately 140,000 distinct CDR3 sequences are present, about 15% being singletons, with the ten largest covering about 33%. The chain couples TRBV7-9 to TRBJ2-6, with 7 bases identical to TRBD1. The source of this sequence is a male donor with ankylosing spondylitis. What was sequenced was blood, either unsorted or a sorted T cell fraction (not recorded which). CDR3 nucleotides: TGTGCCAGCAGCCATACCACAGGGGCTGGGGCCAACGTCCTGACTTTC. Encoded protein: CASSHTTGAGANVLTF.